These 30 T cell receptor beta chains originate from one sample sequenced in a study of T cells in localized non-small cell lung cancer. Sequencing was performed with immunoSEQ multiplex PCR; in TCRdb, only in-frame clones are kept and a portion is missing. The sample lists about 48,000 clones; roughly 77% were seen once. Material: peripheral blood, obtained before any cancer treatment. The receptors come from a man aged 40-75 years with stage I squamous cell lung carcinoma.

The chain carries TRBV5-1 and TRBJ2-3; TRBD2 aligns across 9 bases. Germline trimming cut 0 bases from V and 2 bases from J; bases unmatched to any gene: 4. The CDR3 spans 16 residues. CDR1 and CDR2 from the germline V gene are SGHRS and YFSETQ. The CDR3 DNA is TGCGCCAGCAGCTTGGAGCGGGGGGCCTCCACAGATACGCAGTATTTT. It encodes CASSLERGASTDTQYF.

This rearrangement joins TRBV6-5 to TRBJ2-5, with TRBD2 identical over 8 bases. The CDR3 is made up of 13 amino acids. CDR1 and CDR2 (germline): MNHEY, SVGAGI. The V segment lost 4 bases and the J segment 5 bases; nucleotides outside the gene matches: 3. CDR3 sequence reads: CASSLAGWETQYF. For the CDR3, the DNA is TGTGCCAGCAGTTTAGCGGGATGGGAGACCCAGTACTTC.

The chain links TRBV18 to TRBJ2-2; D uncertain. V gave up 0 bases and J gave up 7 bases, with 12 bases separating them. CDR3 length equals 15 residues. Germline CDR1 and CDR2: KGHSH and LQKENI. CDR3 protein: CASSPPGLDGGELFF. As DNA, the CDR3 is TGTGCCAGCTCACCACCGGGGTTAGACGGCGGGGAGCTGTTTTTT.

This chain joins TRBV2 and TRBJ1-4; D is possibly TRBD1 (6 bases). Germline V lookup: CDR1 SNHLY, CDR2 FYNNEI. This CDR3 has 13 residues. Trimming cost V 11 bases and J 5 bases, with 15 bases left between them. CDR3 DNA: TGTGCCTGCCGGACAGCAATAAATGAAAAACTGTTTTTT. Amino acid sequence: CACRTAINEKLFF.

The chain links TRBV11-1 to TRBJ2-5; 7 nucleotides agree with TRBD2. The J segment lost 2 bases and the V segment lost 5 bases, leaving 11 bases of the junction unmatched. The CDR3 covers 16 residues. CDR1 and CDR2 (germline): SGHAT, FQDESV (reference sequence). CDR3: CASSITRASGQETQYF. In DNA, the CDR3 is TGTGCCAGCAGCATCACACGGGCTAGCGGACAAGAGACCCAGTACTTC.

J is TRBJ2-2 and V is TRBV5-4; D not resolved. The CDR3 consists of 16 residues. Deletions cut 5 bases from V and 2 bases from J, with 16 bases between. Germline lookup yields CDR1 SGHNT and CDR2 YYREEE (reference sequence). In nucleotides, the CDR3 is TGTGCCAGCAGTCCCTCCCAAACCCTCAACACCGGGGAGCTGTTTTTT. This translates into CASSPSQTLNTGELFF.

The chain combines TRBV9 with TRBJ2-1, with a tentative D call TRBD1 (6 bases). CDR1 and CDR2 (germline): SGDLS, YYNGEE. This CDR3 has 15 residues. Trimming removed 0 bases from V and 2 bases from J, with 9 bases in between. CDR3: CASSVGGTTYNEQFF. DNA for the CDR3: TGTGCCAGCAGCGTAGGGGGGACAACCTACAATGAGCAGTTCTTC.

V and J are TRBV6-5 and TRBJ1-2; D gene uncertain. V was clipped by 6 bases and J by 2 bases, with 7 bases between them. Germline values: CDR1 MNHEY, CDR2 SVGAGI. The CDR3 consists of 12 residues. The CDR3: CASSLVNYGYTF. CDR3 DNA: TGTGCCAGCAGCCTCGTGAACTATGGCTACACCTTC.

The rearrangement links TRBV9 to TRBJ1-6, with 7 positions matching TRBD1. Germline CDR1 is SGDLS and CDR2 is YYNGEE. The V gene end was trimmed by 4 bases and the J gene end by 10 bases; junction bases not matched to a gene: 8. The CDR3 has 14 amino acids. CDR3 nucleotide sequence: TGTGCCAGCAGCATTGGGACAGTAGGCTCACCCCTCCACTTT. It specifies CASSIGTVGSPLHF.

The chain is built from TRBV14 and TRBJ2-1; TRBD1 matches at 7 bases. Germline values: CDR1 SGHDN, CDR2 FVKESK. The CDR3 contains 12 residues. Unmatched junction bases numbered 1, after V lost 8 bases and J lost 3 bases. CDR3 in amino acids: CASSGGYNEQFF. For the CDR3, the DNA is TGTGCCAGCTCAGGGGGCTACAATGAGCAGTTCTTC. The full variable domain, rest sourced from reference TRBV14 and TRBJ2-1, is EAGVTQFPSHSVIEKGQTVTLRCDPISGHDNLYWYRRVMGKEIKFLLHFVKESKQDESGMPNNRFLAERTGGTYSTLKVQPAELEDSGVYFCASSGGYNEQFFGPGTRLTVL.

The chain uses TRBV28 and TRBJ1-1; D is perhaps TRBD1 (5 bases). V lost 6 bases to trimming and J lost 8 bases, with 22 bases between them. CDR3 length: 15 amino acids. CDR1 and CDR2 from the germline V gene are MDHEN and SYDVKM. The CDR3 loop is CASRQTGTDFIEAFF. The DNA for the CDR3 is TGTGCCAGCAGACAGACCGGGACGGACTTTATCGAAGCTTTCTTT.

V gene TRBV27 combines with J gene TRBJ2-1; 9 nucleotides line up with TRBD1. The junction had 12 bases not matched to a gene; V was cut back by 2 bases and J by 7 bases. The germline gives CDR1 MNHEY, CDR2 SMNVEV (reference sequence). CDR3 size: 17 residues. CDR3 sequence reads: CASSLRFGGQGSNEQFF. The CDR3 DNA is TGTGCCAGCAGTTTAAGGTTCGGGGGACAGGGATCAAATGAGCAGTTCTTC.

This clone was counted between two and nine times. J is TRBJ1-2 and V is TRBV7-3, with TRBD1 matching 10 bases. This CDR3 contains 18 residues. In germline, CDR1 is SGHTA, CDR2 FQGTGA. V lost 5 bases and J lost 4; bases outside the gene matches: 16. CDR3 nucleotides: TGTGCCAGCAGCGCCTCCCCGACAGGGGGCCGGTTGCGCTATGGCTACACCTTC. Encoded protein: CASSASPTGGRLRYGYTF.

This rearrangement joins TRBV19 to TRBJ2-3; no clear D. Trimming removed 0 bases from V and 3 bases from J, with 4 bases in between. The germline CDR1 and CDR2 sequences are LNHDA and SQIVND (reference sequence). The CDR3 extends over 13 amino acids. As DNA, the CDR3 is TGTGCCAGTAGTATAGAGGGTACAGATACGCAGTATTTT. As protein: CASSIEGTDTQYF.

This sequence joins TRBV7-9 and TRBJ2-2, with 10 bases that match TRBD1. V shed 6 bases, J shed 6 bases, and the junction held 7 bases outside the gene matches. CDR1 is SEHNR, CDR2 FQNEAQ, per germline (reference sequence). CDR3 size: 15 residues. CDR3 sequence (DNA): TGTGCCAGCAGTCGGACAGGGGGACCTCCCGGGGAGCTGTTTTTT. It translates to CASSRTGGPPGELFF.

This clone was detected a few times. With only one base between it and a far larger clone, this is likely a read error. The same CDR3 also results from other DNA sequences found in this sample. The chain links TRBV6-5 to TRBJ1-2; tentative D call: TRBD1 (5 bases). This CDR3 has 12 amino acids. Germline-derived CDR1 and CDR2 are MNHEY and SVGAGI. The CDR3 sequence: CAISEGADGYTF. In nucleotides, the CDR3 is TGTGCCATCAGTGAAGGGGCTGATGGCTACACCTTC.

A single count supports this clone. The gene calls are TRBV29-1 and TRBJ1-2; 9 bases align to TRBD1. CDR3 length equals 12 residues. V shed 7 bases and J 4 bases; nucleotides not matched to a gene: 4. CDR1 and CDR2 (germline): SQVTM, ANQGSEA. CDR3 residues: CSAQQGAYGYTF. The CDR3 coding sequence is TGCAGCGCCCAACAGGGGGCCTATGGCTACACCTTC.

This clone was found a few times. J is TRBJ1-1 and V is TRBV4-3, with TRBD1 as a possible D gene (6 bases). The V gene's germline CDR1 is LGHNA and CDR2 YSLEER. V lost 1 base and J lost 6, with 18 bases in between. The CDR3 runs 16 residues. The CDR3 sequence is CASSQVVGSQGPEAFF. In DNA form, the CDR3 reads TGCGCCAGCAGCCAAGTTGTAGGTTCACAGGGACCTGAAGCTTTCTTT.

This clone has more than one count but fewer than ten. This chain connects TRBV30 to TRBJ1-4, with D perhaps matching TRBD1 (5 bases). The CDR3 covers 15 residues. CDR1 is GTSNPN and CDR2 is SVGIG in the germline V gene (reference sequence). Trimming took off 2 bases at V and 2 bases at J, with 12 bases between the two ends. CDR3: CAWSPDWGTNEKLFF. CDR3 nucleotides: TGTGCCTGGAGTCCAGACTGGGGGACTAATGAAAAACTGTTTTTT. Full variable domain (missing parts from reference TRBV30 and TRBJ1-4): SQTIHQWPATLVQPVGSPLSLECTVEGTSNPNLYWYRQAAGRGLQLLFYSVGIGQISSEVPQNLSASRPQDRQFILSSKKLLLSDSGFYLCAWSPDWGTNEKLFFGSGTQLSVL.

The chain employs TRBV5-8 and TRBJ1-4; TRBD1 agrees at 10 bases. The CDR3 totals 14 residues. The V segment lost 4 bases and the J segment 8 bases; nucleotides outside the gene matches: 5. In germline, CDR1 is SGHTS, CDR2 YDEGEE. The CDR3, as DNA: TGTGCCAGCAGCGTGGACAGGGGGGACGAAAAACTGTTTTTT. Encoded protein: CASSVDRGDEKLFF. Full variable domain (missing parts from reference TRBV5-8 and TRBJ1-4): EAGVTQSPTHLIKTRGQQATLRCSPISGHTSVYWYQQALGLGLQFLLWYDEGEERNRGNFPPRFSGRQFPNYSSELNVNALELEDSALYLCASSVDRGDEKLFFGSGTQLSVL.

The rearrangement uses TRBV9 and TRBJ1-3; D is perhaps TRBD1 (5 bases). Germline lookup yields CDR1 SGDLS and CDR2 YYNGEE. The V gene lost 0 bases and the J gene lost 4 bases, with 5 bases spanning the gap. The CDR3 extends over 13 amino acids. The DNA of the CDR3 is TGTGCCAGCAGCGTAGAGGGGGGAAACACCATATATTTT. Protein product: CASSVEGGNTIYF.

The chain joins TRBV7-9 to TRBJ2-7; D is unresolved. Trimming left V 2 bases short and J 2 bases short, with 1 base between. The CDR3 runs 11 residues. Germline V CDR1 and CDR2: SEHNR, FQNEAQ (reference sequence). The CDR3 nucleotides are TGTGCCAGCAGCTTAACCTACGAGCAGTACTTC. Protein product: CASSLTYEQYF.

The V call is TRBV7-3, the J call TRBJ2-3; maybe TRBD1 (6 bases). This CDR3 contains 13 residues. The V gene's germline CDR1 is SGHTA and CDR2 FQGTGA. V was cut by 5 bases and J by 4 bases, with 10 bases left in between. The CDR3 DNA follows: TGTGCCAGCAGCCAGGGGAGATCAGATACGCAGTATTTT. Protein: CASSQGRSDTQYF.

This chain joins TRBV18 and TRBJ2-5; TRBD1 matches at 10 bases. J was trimmed by 2 bases and V by 5 bases; bases with no gene match: 2. Germline CDR1 reads KGHSH; CDR2 reads LQKENI. The CDR3 has 14 amino acids. The CDR3 sequence is CASSKDRGQETQYF. DNA for the CDR3: TGTGCCAGCTCAAAGGACAGGGGGCAAGAGACCCAGTACTTC. Full variable domain (missing parts from reference TRBV18 and TRBJ2-5): NAGVMQNPRHLVRRRGQEARLRCSPMKGHSHVYWYRQLPEEGLKFMVYLQKENIIDESGMPKERFSAEFPKEGPSILRIQQVVRGDSAAYFCASSKDRGQETQYFGPGTRLLVL.

The chain joins TRBV6-5 to TRBJ2-5; the D gene is possibly TRBD2 (6 bases). The length of the CDR3 is 12 residues. CDR1 is MNHEY, CDR2 SVGAGI, per germline. The CDR3: CGTRDFQETQYF. In nucleotides, the CDR3 is TGTGGCACCCGGGACTTTCAAGAGACCCAGTACTTC.

This rearrangement joins TRBV4-3 to TRBJ2-3, with 11 bases lining up with TRBD2. The CDR3 is 17 amino acids. V gave up 1 base and J gave up 4 bases; unmatched junction bases: 7. Germline V gives CDR1 LGHNA, CDR2 YSLEER. The CDR3 here is CASSQGMSSGGADTQYF. CDR3 in DNA: TGCGCCAGCAGCCAAGGGATGAGTAGCGGGGGGGCAGATACGCAGTATTTT.

Many counts were recorded for this clone. This sequence joins TRBV30 and TRBJ1-1; D is uncertain. Germline V gives CDR1 GTSNPN, CDR2 SVGIG (reference sequence). The CDR3 consists of 11 residues. Between the trimmed V and J ends, which lost 5 bases and 8 bases, there was a span of 12 bases. The CDR3 is CAWVNNGEAFF. The CDR3 bases are TGTGCCTGGGTTAATAATGGGGAAGCTTTCTTT.

V is TRBV6-1 and J is TRBJ2-5; no clear D. Germline assignment: CDR1 MNHNS and CDR2 SASEGT. Trimming took off 4 bases at V and 6 bases at J, with 12 bases between the two ends. The CDR3 totals 13 residues. The CDR3 nucleotides are TGTGCCAGCAGTGGGCTTGGGGTCCAGACCCAGTACTTC. It codes for CASSGLGVQTQYF.

Notes on this clone: The same CDR3 is also encoded by other DNA sequences in this sample. The V gene is TRBV28, the J gene TRBJ2-1, with 8 bases aligning to TRBD2. Germline-derived CDR1 and CDR2 are MDHEN and SYDVKM. Trimming removed 3 bases from V and 0 bases from J; junction bases left unmatched: 1. The CDR3 covers 15 residues. CDR3 nucleotide sequence: TGTGCCAGCAGTTTGGCGGGGGGCTCCTACAATGAGCAGTTCTTC. As protein: CASSLAGGSYNEQFF. Full variable domain (remainder filled in from reference TRBV28 and TRBJ2-1): DVKVTQSSRYLVKRTGEKVFLECVQDMDHENMFWYRQDPGLGLRLIYFSYDVKMKEKGDIPEGYSVSREKKERFSLILESASTNQTSMYLCASSLAGGSYNEQFFGPGTRLTVL.

The rearrangement uses TRBV5-6 and TRBJ2-5; TRBD2 might be the D (6 bases). This CDR3 has 14 residues. Trimming shortened V by 1 base and J by 5 bases, and 12 bases separated the two germline ends. Germline CDR1 SGHDT, CDR2 YYEEEE. This CDR3 is CASSLMRAGETQYF. The CDR3 DNA sequence: TGTGCCAGCAGCTTGATGCGGGCGGGGGAGACCCAGTACTTC.